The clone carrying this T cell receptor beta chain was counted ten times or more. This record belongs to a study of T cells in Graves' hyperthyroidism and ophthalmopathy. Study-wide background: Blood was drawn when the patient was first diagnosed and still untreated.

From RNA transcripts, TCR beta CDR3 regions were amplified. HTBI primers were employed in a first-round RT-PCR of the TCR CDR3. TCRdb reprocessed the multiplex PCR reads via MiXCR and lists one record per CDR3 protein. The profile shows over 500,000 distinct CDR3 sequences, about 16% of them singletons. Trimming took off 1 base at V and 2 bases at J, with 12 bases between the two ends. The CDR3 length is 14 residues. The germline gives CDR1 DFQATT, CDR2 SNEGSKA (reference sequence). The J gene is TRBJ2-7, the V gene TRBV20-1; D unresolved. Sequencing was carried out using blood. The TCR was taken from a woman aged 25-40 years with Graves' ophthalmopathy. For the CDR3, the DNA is TGCAGTGCTAGAGTTTCTGTGGGGACCTACGAGCAGTACTTC. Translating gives CSARVSVGTYEQYF.